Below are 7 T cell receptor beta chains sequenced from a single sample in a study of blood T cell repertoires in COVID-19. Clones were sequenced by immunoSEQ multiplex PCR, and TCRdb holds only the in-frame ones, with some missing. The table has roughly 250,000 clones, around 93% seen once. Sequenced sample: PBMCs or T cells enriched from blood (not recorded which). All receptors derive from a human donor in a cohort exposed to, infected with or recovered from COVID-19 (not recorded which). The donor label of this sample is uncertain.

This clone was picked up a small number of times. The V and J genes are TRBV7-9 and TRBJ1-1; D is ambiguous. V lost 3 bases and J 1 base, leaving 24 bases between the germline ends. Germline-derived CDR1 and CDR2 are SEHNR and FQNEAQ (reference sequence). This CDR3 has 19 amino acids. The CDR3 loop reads CASSFSSYREKERNTEAFF. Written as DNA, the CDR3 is TGTGCCAGCAGCTTTTCTTCCTACCGGGAGAAGGAGAGGAACACTGAAGCTTTCTTT.

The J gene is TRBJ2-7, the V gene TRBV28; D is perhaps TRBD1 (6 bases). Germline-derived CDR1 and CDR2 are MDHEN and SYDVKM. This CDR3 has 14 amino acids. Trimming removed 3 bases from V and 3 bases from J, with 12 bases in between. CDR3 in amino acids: CASSLIQGNYEQYF. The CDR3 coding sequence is TGTGCCAGCAGTTTGATACAGGGAAACTACGAGCAGTACTTC.

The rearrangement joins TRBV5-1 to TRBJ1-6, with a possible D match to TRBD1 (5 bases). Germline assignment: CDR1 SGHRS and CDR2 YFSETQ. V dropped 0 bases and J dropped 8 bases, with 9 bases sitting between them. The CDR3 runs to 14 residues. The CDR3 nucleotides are TGCGCCAGCAGCTTGGATGGGGGGGATTCACCCCTCCACTTT. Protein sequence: CASSLDGGDSPLHF. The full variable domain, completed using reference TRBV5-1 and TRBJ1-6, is KAGVTQTPRYLIKTRGQQVTLSCSPISGHRSVSWYQQTPGQGLQFLFEYFSETQRNKGNFPGRFSGRQFSNSRSEMNVSTLELGDSALYLCASSLDGGDSPLHFGNGTRLTVT.

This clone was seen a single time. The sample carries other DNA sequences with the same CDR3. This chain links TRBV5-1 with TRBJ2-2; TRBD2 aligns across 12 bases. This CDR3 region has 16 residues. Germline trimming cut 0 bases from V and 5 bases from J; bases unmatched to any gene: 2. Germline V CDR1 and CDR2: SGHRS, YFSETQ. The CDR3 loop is CASSLALAGGTGELFF. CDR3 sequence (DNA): TGCGCCAGCAGCTTGGCACTAGCGGGGGGTACCGGGGAGCTGTTTTTT.

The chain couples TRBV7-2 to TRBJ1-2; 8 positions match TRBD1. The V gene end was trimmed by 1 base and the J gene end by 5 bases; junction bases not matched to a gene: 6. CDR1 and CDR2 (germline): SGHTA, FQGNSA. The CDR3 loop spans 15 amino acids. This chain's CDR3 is CASSLVPGQAYGYTF. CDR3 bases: TGTGCCAGCAGCTTAGTTCCGGGACAGGCTTATGGCTACACCTTC.

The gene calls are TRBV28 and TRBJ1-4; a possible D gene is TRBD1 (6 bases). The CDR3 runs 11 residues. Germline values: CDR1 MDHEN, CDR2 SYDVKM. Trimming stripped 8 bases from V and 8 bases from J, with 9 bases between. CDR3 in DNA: TGTGCCAGCCACAGGGACGAAAAACTGTTTTTT. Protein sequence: CASHRDEKLFF.

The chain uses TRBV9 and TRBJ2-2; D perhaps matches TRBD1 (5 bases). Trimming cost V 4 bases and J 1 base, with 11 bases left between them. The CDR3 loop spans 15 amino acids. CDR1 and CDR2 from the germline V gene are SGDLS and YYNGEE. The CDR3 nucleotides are TGTGCCAGCAGCCCCCGGACACAGAACACCGGGGAGCTGTTTTTT. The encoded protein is CASSPRTQNTGELFF.